This T cell receptor (beta chain) was recorded in a study of blood T cell repertoires in COVID-19. Study background: Researchers got acute and convalescent COVID-19 samples from the United States, Italy and Spain. T cells, B-cell-depleted T cells, or PBMCs supplied cDNA or gDNA.

As processed by the authors: Amplification from reference gene primers served as the basis for estimated nucleated cell counts. Libraries were prepared by immunoSEQ multiplex PCR; TCRdb keeps only in-frame clonotypes and omits some of them. The V and J calls and clone size are taken from that table; D and trimming were inferred from the DNA. The table includes 200,000 to 250,000 clones, approximately 86% detected once. The sequence came from a man in his fifties or sixties with acute or convalescent COVID-19. Specimen: peripheral blood.

As DNA, the CDR3 is TGTGCCAGCAGTTCTACGACAGGGAGCTCCTACGAGCAGTACTTC. It translates to CASSSTTGSSYEQYF. The chain couples TRBV6-6 to TRBJ2-7; 7 positions match TRBD1. Germline V gives CDR1 MNHNY, CDR2 SVGAGI (reference sequence). The CDR3 extends over 15 amino acids. Unmatched junction bases numbered 6, after V lost 4 bases and J lost 0 bases.